Listed here is a single TCR beta chain. Its specificity is unknown. This record comes from a study of blood T cell dynamics during melanoma immunotherapy. The study's findings and limits: The study could not tell melanoma-specific clones from general immune activation.

The time point was: pre-treatment baseline. Sampling occurred pretreatment (T0) and at week 3 (W3), after cycle one of checkpoint blockade. Patients with prior systemic cancer treatment, concomitant immunosuppressants, or other active malignancies were excluded. Method: immunoSEQ multiplex PCR; TCRdb's copy keeps in-frame clones and lacks some. The table includes about 14,000 clones, around 92% detected once. J was trimmed by 3 bases and V by 4 bases; bases with no gene match: 14. CDR1 is MNHEY and CDR2 is SMNVEV in the germline V gene (reference sequence). This CDR3 region has 17 residues. This TCR was recovered from a human donor with melanoma. The sample consisted of effector memory CD8+ T cells from blood, taken from a patient treated with checkpoint blockade. The chain joins TRBV27 to TRBJ2-7; 8 bases are a match to TRBD1. The DNA of the CDR3 is TGTGCCAGCAGTTCATTTCCCACCGGGACAGGAGGCTACGAGCAGTACTTC. This encodes CASSSFPTGTGGYEQYF.